The 23 T cell receptor beta chains in this list originate from one sample, sequenced in a study of tissue T cells after allogeneic stem cell transplantation. Generated by immunoSEQ multiplex PCR, the TCRdb table keeps only in-frame clones and is missing some. The sample holds about 43,000 clones, 80% to 95% seen once. The sequenced sample was blood, obtained before transplantation. Every receptor here comes from a woman aged 40-75 years who later had graft-versus-host disease after an allogeneic stem cell transplant.

V usage is TRBV27 and J usage is TRBJ2-1, with TRBD2 as a possible D gene (7 bases). CDR3 size: 14 residues. The germline gives CDR1 MNHEY, CDR2 SMNVEV (reference sequence). Trimming took off 5 bases at V and 6 bases at J, with 14 bases between the two ends. The CDR3 loop is CASSERGEGNEQFF. CDR3 DNA sequence: TGTGCCAGCAGTGAAAGGGGGGAGGGCAATGAGCAGTTCTTC.

This clone came up once. This chain joins TRBV18 and TRBJ2-3; 8 nucleotides align to TRBD2. Germline assignment: CDR1 KGHSH and CDR2 LQKENI. J lost 5 bases, V lost 5 bases, and 6 bases had no gene match. The CDR3 is 14 residues long. The CDR3 loop is CASSTAGVGDTQYF. The CDR3 DNA follows: TGTGCCAGCTCAACAGCGGGAGTGGGAGATACGCAGTATTTT.

The chain employs TRBV30 and TRBJ2-7, with TRBD2 matching 8 bases. From germline, CDR1 is GTSNPN and CDR2 SVGIG (reference sequence). This CDR3 contains 14 residues. V dropped 0 bases and J dropped 6; count of bases not matched to a gene: 7. The CDR3, as DNA: TGTGCCTGGAGTGTATCTTCTCGGGGGGGCGAGCAGTACTTC. It codes for CAWSVSSRGGEQYF. Combining the CDR3 with reference TRBV30 and TRBJ2-7 gives the whole variable domain SQTIHQWPATLVQPVGSPLSLECTVEGTSNPNLYWYRQAAGRGLQLLFYSVGIGQISSEVPQNLSASRPQDRQFILSSKKLLLSDSGFYLCAWSVSSRGGEQYFGPGTRLTVT.

The V call is TRBV30, the J call TRBJ2-7, with D perhaps TRBD1 (7 bases). Germline V gene sequence: CDR1 GTSNPN, CDR2 SVGIG (reference sequence). V lost 7 bases, J lost 5 bases, and 21 bases lay in between. This CDR3 is 14 amino acids long. CDR3: CASTRRGLRNEQYF. For the CDR3, the DNA is TGTGCCTCCACAAGGAGGGGGCTACGGAACGAGCAGTACTTC.

The sample holds one count of this clone. J is TRBJ1-5 and V is TRBV15, with D hard to call. This CDR3 contains 15 residues. Germline V gives CDR1 LNHNV, CDR2 YYDKDF (reference sequence). The germline V and J ends were trimmed by 0 bases and 8 bases, with 14 bases remaining between them. This chain's CDR3 is CATSRDRESAKPQHF. The CDR3, as DNA: TGTGCCACCAGCAGAGATCGAGAGTCGGCCAAGCCCCAGCATTTT.

The CDR3: CASRGGPGEKLFF. Written as DNA, the CDR3 is TGTGCCAGCAGGGGGGGGCCGGGTGAAAAACTGTTTTTT. The J gene is TRBJ1-4, the V gene TRBV6-5; the D gene is possibly TRBD1 (6 bases). The CDR3 contains 13 residues. V was trimmed by 6 bases and J by 7 bases, leaving 12 bases between them. CDR1 and CDR2 from the germline V gene are MNHEY and SVGAGI.

This chain links TRBV3-1 (or the pseudogene TRBV3-2) with TRBJ2-3; no clear D. Trimming cost V 4 bases and J 5 bases, with 7 bases left between them. CDR1 and CDR2 from the germline V gene are LGHDT and YNNKEL (reference sequence). The CDR3 has 12 residues. CDR3 DNA: TGTGCCAGCAGCCCACTTGGAGATACGCAGTATTTT. This gives the protein CASSPLGDTQYF.

This chain uses TRBV18 with TRBJ1-4, with 11 bases matching TRBD1. In germline, CDR1 is KGHSH, CDR2 LQKENI. CDR3 length: 16 residues. With 6 bases clipped from V and 5 bases from J, the junction kept 8 bases outside the gene matches. The CDR3 region has the DNA TGTGCCAGCTCTCCGGACAGGGGGCTAAGGAATGAAAAACTGTTTTTT. It codes for CASSPDRGLRNEKLFF. Using reference TRBV18 and TRBJ1-4 for the parts outside the CDR3, the full variable domain is NAGVMQNPRHLVRRRGQEARLRCSPMKGHSHVYWYRQLPEEGLKFMVYLQKENIIDESGMPKERFSAEFPKEGPSILRIQQVVRGDSAAYFCASSPDRGLRNEKLFFGSGTQLSVL.

This chain uses TRBV2 with TRBJ2-2; D possibly matches TRBD1 or TRBD2 (5 bases each). From germline, CDR1 is SNHLY and CDR2 FYNNEI. V was shortened by 4 bases and J by 1 base, with 10 bases between the two germline ends. The CDR3 extends over 15 amino acids. The CDR3 here is CASSVGVENTGELFF. CDR3 coding DNA: TGTGCCAGCAGTGTGGGGGTAGAGAACACCGGGGAGCTGTTTTTT.

V gene TRBV5-6 combines with J gene TRBJ2-7; no clear D gene. Trimming took 0 bases from V and 5 from J, leaving 12 bases between them. Germline V gene data show CDR1 as SGHDT and CDR2 as YYEEEE. The CDR3 covers 14 residues. The DNA for the CDR3 is TGTGCCAGCAGCTTGGCAGGCGGTATGGACGAGCAGTACTTC. It is translated as CASSLAGGMDEQYF.

The gene calls are TRBV7-8 and TRBJ1-2, with D possibly being TRBD1 (5 bases). Trimming took off 3 bases at V and 2 bases at J, with 10 bases between the two ends. This CDR3 has 14 residues. The germline gives CDR1 SGHVS, CDR2 FQNEAQ. CDR3 in amino acids: CASSLGWGNYGYTF. In DNA, the CDR3 is TGTGCCAGCAGCTTGGGTTGGGGGAACTATGGCTACACCTTC.

The chain links TRBV28 to TRBJ2-2, with D tentatively TRBD1 or TRBD2 (5 bases each). The CDR3 has 17 amino acids. Germline CDR1 reads MDHEN; CDR2 reads SYDVKM. The V and J ends lost 7 bases and 2 bases respectively, with 20 bases between them. For the CDR3, the DNA is TGTGCCAGCACCCTAAAATCCGGGACCACTAACACCGGGGAGCTGTTTTTT. It encodes CASTLKSGTTNTGELFF.

This sequence joins TRBV11-2 and TRBJ2-7; 9 bases fit TRBD2. V shed 6 bases, J shed 4 bases, and the junction held 7 bases outside the gene matches. The CDR3 length is 14 residues. CDR1 and CDR2 (germline): SGHAT, FQNNGV. The CDR3, as DNA: TGTGCCAGCAGTATAGCGGGAGCCGCTTACGAGCAGTACTTC. Protein product: CASSIAGAAYEQYF. Combining the CDR3 with reference TRBV11-2 and TRBJ2-7 gives the whole variable domain EAGVAQSPRYKIIEKRQSVAFWCNPISGHATLYWYQQILGQGPKLLIQFQNNGVVDDSQLPKDRFSAERLKGVDSTLKIQPAKLEDSAVYLCASSIAGAAYEQYFGPGTRLTVT.

This clone was detected once. The V call is TRBV7-2, the J call TRBJ2-4; TRBD1 aligns across 7 bases. This CDR3 is built from 16 residues. V lost 4 bases, J lost 1 base, and 7 bases stayed unmatched. CDR1 SGHTA and CDR2 FQGNSA come from the germline V gene. CDR3 coding DNA: TGTGCCAGCAGCTCGAACAGGGGCTTGGCCAAAAACATTCAGTACTTC. This sequence encodes CASSSNRGLAKNIQYF.

V gene TRBV7-8 combines with J gene TRBJ1-1; no definite D call. Trimming removed 4 bases from V and 7 bases from J, with 19 bases in between. The CDR3 loop spans 15 amino acids. Germline loops: CDR1 SGHVS, CDR2 FQNEAQ. The CDR3 bases are TGTGCCAGCAGCTCCCGGGTGAGGGATTTCATTGAAGCTTTCTTT. It specifies CASSSRVRDFIEAFF.

This clone came up a few times. The V and J genes are TRBV7-6 and TRBJ1-5; 7 bases match TRBD1. V lost 5 bases to trimming and J lost 6 bases; unmatched junction nucleotides: 10. The CDR3 has 15 amino acids. Germline V gene data show CDR1 as SGHVS and CDR2 as FNYEAQ. The CDR3 nucleotides read TGTGCCAGCAGCCAGGGACAGCGGGTTGCTCAGCCCCAGCATTTT. Amino acids: CASSQGQRVAQPQHF. Full variable domain (missing parts from reference TRBV7-6 and TRBJ1-5): GAGVSQSPRYKVTKRGQDVALRCDPISGHVSLYWYRQALGQGPEFLTYFNYEAQQDKSGLPNDRFSAERPEGSISTLTIQRTEQRDSAMYRCASSQGQRVAQPQHFGDGTRLSIL.

V is TRBV5-8 and J is TRBJ2-7; D perhaps matches TRBD2 (5 bases). CDR3 length equals 16 residues. V was pared by 6 bases and J by 0 bases, with 19 bases between. CDR1 is SGHTS, CDR2 YDEGEE, per germline. The CDR3 protein is CASTRRRLESSYEQYF. The CDR3 DNA reads as TGTGCCAGCACCCGGAGGCGACTTGAGAGCTCCTACGAGCAGTACTTC. The whole variable domain, remainder taken from reference TRBV5-8 and TRBJ2-7, is EAGVTQSPTHLIKTRGQQATLRCSPISGHTSVYWYQQALGLGLQFLLWYDEGEERNRGNFPPRFSGRQFPNYSSELNVNALELEDSALYLCASTRRRLESSYEQYFGPGTRLTVT.

This clone has just a few counts. V gene TRBV27 combines with J gene TRBJ1-2, with D unclear. Trimming left V 4 bases short and J 11 bases short, with 11 bases between. The CDR3 extends over 11 amino acids. Germline-derived CDR1 and CDR2 are MNHEY and SMNVEV (reference sequence). As DNA, the CDR3 is TGTGCCAGCAGTTCAGGACCTTTTTACACCTTC. Protein: CASSSGPFYTF.

The chain carries TRBV30 and TRBJ1-5; TRBD1 is a possible D gene (5 bases). CDR1 and CDR2 from the germline V gene are GTSNPN and SVGIG (reference sequence). CDR3 length equals 12 residues. The V end lost 3 bases, the J end lost 7 bases, and 10 bases lay between the germline ends. CDR3 in amino acids: CAWRGVGQPQHF. CDR3 nucleotide sequence: TGTGCCTGGAGGGGGGTAGGGCAGCCCCAGCATTTT.

The chain has TRBV6-5 and TRBJ2-3; D is undetermined. Trimming cost V 8 bases and J 4 bases, with 13 bases left between them. CDR3 length: 13 amino acids. Germline CDR1 reads MNHEY; CDR2 reads SVGAGI. The CDR3 spells CASCLGSADTQYF. For the CDR3, the DNA is TGTGCCAGCTGCCTCGGCAGCGCAGATACGCAGTATTTT.

The V and J genes are TRBV15 and TRBJ2-1, with 10 bases fitting TRBD2. J lost 1 base, V lost 6 bases, and 15 bases had no gene match. The CDR3 spans 19 residues. Germline lookup yields CDR1 LNHNV and CDR2 YYDKDF (reference sequence). CDR3 region: CATSTTGVAGGWSYNEQFF. The CDR3 DNA sequence: TGTGCCACCAGTACAACCGGAGTAGCGGGAGGATGGTCCTACAATGAGCAGTTCTTC.

The V call is TRBV4-3, the J call TRBJ2-5; D is perhaps TRBD2 (6 bases). The CDR3 has 18 amino acids. Germline assignment: CDR1 LGHNA and CDR2 YSLEER. The germline V and J ends were trimmed by 3 bases and 7 bases, with 27 bases remaining between them. CDR3 protein: CASSHYPPGLGDLGTQYF. The CDR3 nucleotides read TGCGCCAGCAGCCACTACCCGCCGGGACTGGGGGACCTAGGGACCCAGTACTTC.

V is TRBV13 and J is TRBJ2-7; D is unclear. Trimming removed 0 bases from V and 2 bases from J, with 8 bases in between. Per the germline V gene, CDR1 is PRHDT and CDR2 is FYEKMQ (reference sequence). The CDR3 loop spans 14 amino acids. The CDR3 coding sequence is TGTGCCAGCAGCTTAGGCGTGAAGGCCTACGAGCAGTACTTC. It yields the protein CASSLGVKAYEQYF.